A single sample gave rise to the 19 T cell receptor beta chains below, sequenced in a study of blood T cells in healthy people across ages. PCR was performed a second time for roughly 6 to 12 cycles using a sample-barcoded 5' primer and a J-beta primer mix. Each CDR3 protein gets one entry after TCRdb re-called the 5' RACE reads with MiXCR. The sample gives fewer than 900,000 distinct CDR3 sequences, about half of which show up once; about a third is in the top ten. The sequenced sample consisted of blood. The receptors originated from a woman aged 60-70 years in good health.

For this clonotype: The junction differs from germline at one of its ends, possibly a read error. The chain joins TRBV27 to TRBJ1-2, with D possibly being TRBD1 (6 bases). The germline V gene has CDR1 MNHEY and CDR2 SMNVEV (reference sequence). CDR3 length: 16 residues. The CDR3 is CAGSLLDRPQLYGYTF. The CDR3 DNA sequence: TGTGCCGGCAGTTTACTAGACAGGCCTCAGCTCTATGGCTACACCTTC.

This clonotype occurred a few times. The V call is TRBV5-1, the J call TRBJ2-7; a weak D match, TRBD1 (5 bases). This CDR3 comprises 13 residues. V lost 4 bases and J 3 bases, leaving 11 bases between the germline ends. In germline, CDR1 is SGHRS, CDR2 YFSETQ. CDR3 nucleotide sequence: TGCGCCAGCAGCGTAATAGGGGACTACGAGCAGTACTTC. It is translated as CASSVIGDYEQYF.

The chain joins TRBV20-1 to TRBJ2-5, with 11 bases that match TRBD2. The germline CDR1 and CDR2 sequences are DFQATT and SNEGSKA (reference sequence). The CDR3 length is 15 residues. V trimming: 6 bases; J trimming: 11 bases; junction bases outside the gene matches: 17. The CDR3 sequence: CSAGSGTSGYNEQYF. As DNA, the CDR3 is TGCAGTGCAGGGAGTGGGACTAGCGGATACAATGAGCAGTACTTC.

This clonotype appeared a few times. The chain has TRBV7-2 and TRBJ2-7, with TRBD2 matching over 11 bases. The CDR3 is 17 amino acids. V dropped 2 bases and J dropped 0; count of bases not matched to a gene: 6. The germline gives CDR1 SGHTA, CDR2 FQGNSA. The DNA of the CDR3 is TGTGCCAGCAGCTTAAGTTCCGGGACTAGCGGCTCCTACGAGCAGTACTTC. This translates into CASSLSSGTSGSYEQYF.

The rearrangement joins TRBV27 to TRBJ1-2, with D possibly TRBD1 on 5 matching bases. Germline CDR1 reads MNHEY; CDR2 reads SMNVEV (reference sequence). The CDR3 runs to 15 residues. V was shortened by 5 bases and J by 4 bases, with 17 bases between the two germline ends. For the CDR3, the DNA is TGTGCCAGCAGTCAATCGGGCAGGGTGGGCTATGGCTACACCTTC. Its translation is CASSQSGRVGYGYTF.

Concerning this clonotype: One junction end disagrees with the germline gene, perhaps due to a read error. The chain couples TRBV7-7 to TRBJ2-5; D not certain. The germline V gene encodes CDR1 SSHAT and CDR2 FNYEAQ (reference sequence). The CDR3 sequence is 14 residues long. The CDR3 here is CASSTAGRLETQYF. The CDR3 nucleotides read TGTGCTAGCAGCACAGCAGGTAGGCTTGAGACCCAGTACTTC.

This chain uses TRBV11-2 with TRBJ2-1; TRBD2 aligns across 10 bases. CDR1 is SGHAT, CDR2 FQNNGV, per germline. This CDR3 comprises 14 residues. V trimming: 4 bases; J trimming: 7 bases; junction bases outside the gene matches: 4. In DNA form, the CDR3 reads TGTGCCAGCAGCTCCACTAGCGGGAAGAATGAGCAGTTCTTC. This gives the protein CASSSTSGKNEQFF.

The J gene is TRBJ1-2, the V gene TRBV4-1; maybe TRBD1 (5 bases). The V gene lost 0 bases and the J gene lost 4 bases, with 9 bases spanning the gap. Germline loops: CDR1 MGHRA, CDR2 YSYEKL. The CDR3 has 14 amino acids. CDR3 coding DNA: TGCGCCAGCAGCCAAGATAGGACAAGCTATGGCTACACCTTC. Translation: CASSQDRTSYGYTF.

J is TRBJ2-7 and V is TRBV28, with 12 positions matching TRBD1. V was pared by 5 bases and J by 7 bases, with 12 bases of the junction left unmatched. CDR3 length: 16 amino acids. In germline, CDR1 is MDHEN, CDR2 SYDVKM. The CDR3 nucleotides are TGTGCCAGCAGTCCCTTGGGACAGGGGGCCCACAATGAGCAGTACTTC. Translated: CASSPLGQGAHNEQYF.

This clonotype was counted a few times. The chain joins TRBV5-1 to TRBJ2-3; 8 nucleotides agree with TRBD1. From germline, CDR1 is SGHRS and CDR2 YFSETQ. This CDR3 has 14 amino acids. V shed 4 bases, J shed 6 bases, and the junction held 7 bases outside the gene matches. CDR3 bases: TGCGCCAGCAGCCCTCAGGGACAGGCGGATACGCAGTATTTT. Translation gives CASSPQGQADTQYF.

There are a few counts of this clonotype. The gene calls are TRBV7-2 and TRBJ2-3; D perhaps matches TRBD2 (6 bases). Trimming removed 5 bases from V and 5 bases from J, with 23 bases in between. In germline, CDR1 is SGHTA, CDR2 FQGNSA. This CDR3 has 17 amino acids. The CDR3 sequence: CASSPLVLAPTRDTQYF. The CDR3 region has the DNA TGTGCCAGCAGCCCTTTAGTACTAGCCCCCACGAGAGATACGCAGTATTTT.

The count of this clonotype is one. This may be a read error, as it is one base from a much larger clone. The rearrangement uses TRBV28 and TRBJ2-4; TRBD1 matches 7 bases. The J call is uncertain, as TRBJ2-7 better fits the DNA end. The CDR3 has 14 residues. Per the germline V gene, CDR1 is MDHEN and CDR2 is SYDVKM. CDR3 bases: TGTGCCAGCTGTCTACCGACAGGGTCCTACGAGCAGTACTTC. Translating it yields CASCLPTGSYEQYF.

V is TRBV15 and J is TRBJ2-6; D gene ambiguous. This CDR3 spans 15 amino acids. CDR1 and CDR2 (germline): LNHNV, YYDKDF (reference sequence). V was trimmed by 7 bases and J by 2 bases, leaving 12 bases between them. The CDR3 coding sequence is TGTGCCACCACTAGACTTAACGCTGGGGCCAACGTCCTGACTTTC. Amino acids: CATTRLNAGANVLTF.

The chain recombines TRBV7-2 with TRBJ1-2, with D maybe TRBD1 (5 bases). V gave up 2 bases and J gave up 3 bases, with 13 bases separating them. CDR1 SGHTA and CDR2 FQGNSA come from the germline V gene. CDR3 length: 15 residues. The CDR3 protein is CASSLRGGLDYGYTF. The CDR3 coding sequence is TGTGCCAGCAGCTTACGGGGGGGTCTAGACTATGGCTACACCTTC.

V usage is TRBV5-1 and J usage is TRBJ2-5; TRBD1 is a possible D gene (6 bases). Per germline, CDR1 SGHRS and CDR2 YFSETQ. Deletions cut 1 base from V and 2 bases from J, with 12 bases between. This CDR3 spans 15 amino acids. The CDR3 DNA sequence: TGCGCCAGCAGCTTGATGGGACAACCTCAAGAGACCCAGTACTTC. Residues: CASSLMGQPQETQYF. The whole variable domain, remainder taken from reference TRBV5-1 and TRBJ2-5, is KAGVTQTPRYLIKTRGQQVTLSCSPISGHRSVSWYQQTPGQGLQFLFEYFSETQRNKGNFPGRFSGRQFSNSRSEMNVSTLELGDSALYLCASSLMGQPQETQYFGPGTRLLVL.

In this sample, this clonotype turned up a few times. The V call is TRBV25-1, the J call TRBJ2-7, with 10 bases that match TRBD2. Germline CDR1 MGHDK, CDR2 SYGVNS. The CDR3 covers 16 residues. Trimming removed 11 bases from V and 0 bases from J; junction bases left unmatched: 13. This chain's CDR3 is CASTGDSGRSSYEQYF. For the CDR3, the DNA is TGTGCCTCGACTGGGGATAGCGGGAGGAGCTCCTACGAGCAGTACTTC.

This clonotype has only a few counts. The chain joins TRBV18 to TRBJ2-5, with D possibly TRBD2 on 6 matching bases. The CDR3 covers 16 residues. Trimming stripped 1 base from V and 3 bases from J, with 15 bases between. CDR1 KGHSH and CDR2 LQKENI come from the germline V gene. CDR3 coding DNA: TGTGCCAGCTCACCACGCCGCGGGACGGCGGAAGAGACCCAGTACTTC. This codes for CASSPRRGTAEETQYF.

The rearrangement joins TRBV3-1 to TRBJ2-4, with TRBD2 as a possible D gene (6 bases). With the DNA end fitting TRBJ2-7 better, the J assignment may be wrong. The V gene's germline CDR1 is LGHDT and CDR2 YNNKEL (reference sequence). The CDR3 has 15 residues. The CDR3 DNA reads TGTGCCAGCAGCCAAGATTGGGGAGGCGTTTACGAGCAGTACTTC. Protein sequence: CASSQDWGGVYEQYF.

The chain carries TRBV2 and TRBJ1-1; D remains ambiguous. V was clipped by 10 bases and J by 0 bases, with 15 bases between them. Germline V gives CDR1 SNHLY, CDR2 FYNNEI. The CDR3 is made up of 14 amino acids. The CDR3 coding sequence is TGTGCCAACGGCCAAGGGTCGATGAACACTGAAGCTTTCTTT. As protein: CANGQGSMNTEAFF.